One and the same sample provided the 12 T cell receptor beta chains below, sequenced in a study of blood T cells in healthy people across ages. Then a second PCR, running about 6 to 12 cycles, was carried out with a sample-barcoded 5' primer and a J-beta primer mix. In TCRdb, the 5' RACE reads were re-called with MiXCR into one record per CDR3 protein. The top ten hold 20% to 25% of the sample, which has fewer than 2,000,000 distinct CDR3 sequences, more than 35% seen once. Sequencing was performed on blood. All receptors come from a human donor in good health.

This clonotype was observed at least ten times. This chain links TRBV29-1 with TRBJ2-7, with D possibly being TRBD2 (5 bases). Trimming took 4 bases from V and 2 from J, leaving 9 bases between them. The CDR3 totals 12 residues. Germline V CDR1 and CDR2: SQVTM, ANQGSEA. For the CDR3, the DNA is TGCAGCGTTGGTCGGGAAACCTACGAGCAGTACTTC. Its protein is CSVGRETYEQYF.

About this clonotype itself: Just one base apart from a much larger clone, this may be a read error. This rearrangement joins TRBV20-1 to TRBJ1-2; weak D call: TRBD1 (6 bases). This CDR3 has 15 amino acids. The V and J ends lost 6 bases and 2 bases respectively, with 19 bases between them. CDR1 is DFQATT and CDR2 is SNEGSKA in the germline V gene (reference sequence). As DNA, the CDR3 is TGCAGTGCGCTTCCAGTCGGGGGCGCCAACTATGGCTACACCTTC. Amino acid sequence: CSALPVGGANYGYTF.

This clonotype was detected only a few times. The rearrangement joins TRBV6-4 to TRBJ2-2, with D hard to call. The CDR3 length is 13 residues. Germline V gene lookup returns CDR1 MRHNA and CDR2 SNTAGT. Trimming stripped 3 bases from V and 8 bases from J, with 10 bases between. Written as DNA, the CDR3 is TGTGCCAGCAGTGAAAAGGGATCGGGGGAGCTGTTTTTT. Its translation: CASSEKGSGELFF.

V gene TRBV7-2 combines with J gene TRBJ2-5, with a tentative D call TRBD2 (6 bases). Germline lookup yields CDR1 SGHTA and CDR2 FQGNSA. Trimming shortened V by 5 bases and J by 5 bases, and 15 bases separated the two germline ends. The CDR3 loop spans 14 amino acids. CDR3 sequence: CASSAGTPQETQYF. The DNA of the CDR3 is TGTGCCAGCAGCGCCGGGACTCCTCAGGAGACCCAGTACTTC.

This clonotype appeared a few times. This chain uses TRBV29-1 with TRBJ2-1; TRBD1 matches 10 bases. Germline CDR1 reads SQVTM; CDR2 reads ANQGSEA. This CDR3 region has 11 residues. J gave up 11 bases and V 4 bases, and 2 bases lay outside the gene matches. The CDR3 loop reads CSVGTGGQQFF. The CDR3 nucleotides are TGCAGCGTTGGGACAGGGGGACAGCAGTTCTTC.

The chain links TRBV4-2 to TRBJ2-3; the match to TRBD2 covers 8 bases. CDR1 and CDR2 from the germline V gene are LGHNA and YNFKEQ. The CDR3 is 16 residues long. V lost 3 bases, J lost 1 base, and 6 bases stayed unmatched. DNA for the CDR3: TGTGCCAGCAGCCATGGGACTAGTTGGGGCACAGATACGCAGTATTTT. Amino acids: CASSHGTSWGTDTQYF.

This clonotype has only one observation. This chain connects TRBV27 to TRBJ2-3, with 11 nucleotides matching TRBD1. The junction had 14 bases not matched to a gene; V was cut back by 4 bases and J by 2 bases. Germline-derived CDR1 and CDR2 are MNHEY and SMNVEV (reference sequence). The CDR3 has 19 residues. CDR3 loop: CASSSHPHRDRGSTDTQYF. The CDR3 DNA is TGTGCCAGCAGTTCCCATCCACATCGGGACAGGGGGTCCACAGATACGCAGTATTTT.

V usage is TRBV24-1 and J usage is TRBJ1-5, with 8 bases aligning to TRBD1. From germline, CDR1 is KGHDR and CDR2 SFDVKD. The CDR3 length is 13 residues. The V and J ends lost 4 bases and 9 bases, in that order; junction bases with no gene match: 4. In DNA, the CDR3 is TGTGCCACCAGTGACAGGACAGGGCGGCCCCAGCATTTT. Translation: CATSDRTGRPQHF.

The rearrangement uses TRBV2 and TRBJ2-7; 8 nucleotides match TRBD1. The CDR3 contains 16 residues. Trimming cost V 4 bases and J 3 bases; bases outside gene matches: 11. Per germline, CDR1 SNHLY and CDR2 FYNNEI. The CDR3 sequence: CASSAGPGTGSYEQYF. In DNA form, the CDR3 reads TGTGCCAGCAGTGCAGGCCCCGGGACAGGCAGCTACGAGCAGTACTTC.

This clonotype was seen once. This chain uses TRBV7-2 with TRBJ1-2; D is unclear. The CDR3 extends over 12 amino acids. V gave up 3 bases and J gave up 7 bases, with 9 bases separating them. Germline CDR1 and CDR2: SGHTA and FQGNSA. CDR3 sequence (DNA): TGTGCCAGCAGCTTGACGGTCCGTGGCTACACCTTC. It is translated as CASSLTVRGYTF.

At least ten counts were recorded for this clonotype. The rearrangement uses TRBV7-2 and TRBJ2-3; the match to TRBD2 covers 11 bases. The CDR3 sequence is 17 residues long. V lost 1 base to trimming and J lost 1 base; unmatched junction nucleotides: 4. Looked up from germline, CDR1 is SGHTA and CDR2 is FQGNSA. The CDR3 region is CASSLEPLAGGTDTQYF. The CDR3 DNA follows: TGTGCCAGCAGCTTAGAGCCACTAGCGGGGGGCACAGATACGCAGTATTTT.

This clonotype was observed a few times. The genes are TRBV11-2 and TRBJ2-4; D not resolved. This CDR3 comprises 14 residues. Looked up from germline, CDR1 is SGHAT and CDR2 is FQNNGV. Trimming took 2 bases from V and 5 from J, leaving 10 bases between them. The CDR3 protein is CASSLIGAENIQYF. CDR3 in DNA: TGTGCCAGCAGCTTAATCGGCGCAGAAAACATTCAGTACTTC.